Shown below are 17 T cell receptor beta chains from a single sample sequenced in a study of T cell repertoires in cytomegalovirus infection. TCRdb ran MiXCR on the reads and lists one entry per CDR3 protein. The sample has approximately 910,000 distinct CDR3 sequences; roughly 30% are singletons. No antigen has been assigned to these receptors. The sequencing used cultured CD8+ T cells from PBMCs, collected from culture after CMV antigen stimulation. The receptors here all came from a human donor in good health (CMV status not recorded). Some clones in this sample may be carry-over from other donors' samples.

This clonotype was detected only once. A clone one base away is much larger, so this may be a read error. V gene TRBV7-3 combines with J gene TRBJ2-2; perhaps D is TRBD1 or TRBD2 (5 bases each). CDR1 SGHTA and CDR2 FQGTGA come from the germline V gene. The CDR3 length is 16 residues. CDR3 sequence (DNA): TGTGCCAGCAACTTAACGGTGGGACGGAACACCGGGGAGCTGTTTTTT. It yields the protein CASNLTVGRNTGELFF.

The V call is TRBV2, the J call TRBJ2-5; 10 bases align to TRBD1. Per germline, CDR1 SNHLY and CDR2 FYNNEI. The CDR3 length is 15 residues. Germline trimming cut 6 bases from V and 9 bases from J; bases unmatched to any gene: 13. The CDR3 reads CASRPKGDRGLAQYF. The CDR3 region has the DNA TGTGCCAGCAGACCCAAGGGGGACAGGGGTCTAGCCCAGTACTTC.

A remark on this clonotype: The junction departs from the called germline gene at one end, perhaps through a read error. V is TRBV7-2 and J is TRBJ2-1; D perhaps matches TRBD2 (5 bases). The CDR3 length is 17 residues. Germline CDR1 is SGHTA and CDR2 is FQGNSA. The CDR3 is CASSFMARPSSNNEQFF. The CDR3 nucleotides read TGTGCCAGCAGCTTCATGGCGAGGCCTAGCTCCAACAATGAGCAGTTCTTC.

This clonotype was observed at least ten times. The J gene is TRBJ2-7, the V gene TRBV27, with D possibly called TRBD1 or TRBD2 (5 bases each). Germline loops: CDR1 MNHEY, CDR2 SMNVEV (reference sequence). V lost 4 bases and J 3 bases, leaving 10 bases between the germline ends. The CDR3 contains 13 residues. The CDR3 sequence is CASSSGRVYEQYF. CDR3 sequence (DNA): TGTGCCAGCAGTTCGGGACGGGTCTACGAGCAGTACTTC.

This clonotype has a count of ten or more. V usage is TRBV7-6 and J usage is TRBJ1-1; 7 bases line up with TRBD1. Germline CDR1 SGHVS, CDR2 FNYEAQ. The CDR3 is 16 residues long. Trimming cost V 1 base and J 1 base; bases outside gene matches: 6. The CDR3, as DNA: TGTGCCAGCAGCTTAGAGGCAGGGGGGGAGAACACTGAAGCTTTCTTT. This encodes CASSLEAGGENTEAFF.

This clonotype has at least ten counts. This chain joins TRBV9 and TRBJ2-1; D call uncertain. The CDR3 runs 15 residues. Per the germline V gene, CDR1 is SGDLS and CDR2 is YYNGEE. Trimming cost V 0 bases and J 5 bases, with 12 bases left between them. In DNA, the CDR3 is TGTGCCAGCAGCGTAGATTCCGCGTCGAACAATGAGCAGTTCTTC. Protein: CASSVDSASNNEQFF.

The chain employs TRBV6-1 and TRBJ1-6; 10 nucleotides agree with TRBD1. Germline-derived CDR1 and CDR2 are MNHNS and SASEGT. CDR3 size: 12 residues. The J segment lost 10 bases and the V segment lost 11 bases, leaving 5 bases of the junction unmatched. The CDR3 coding sequence is TGTGCCTCCCGGGACAGGGGATCACCCCTCCACTTT. It yields the protein CASRDRGSPLHF.

The chain couples TRBV6-5 to TRBJ2-3; 14 bases map to TRBD2. V shed 5 bases, J shed 7 bases, and the junction held 11 bases outside the gene matches. This CDR3 spans 17 amino acids. The germline gives CDR1 MNHEY, CDR2 SVGAGI. As DNA, the CDR3 is TGTGCCAGCAGTCCCCCGGGACTAGCGGGGGCGCCCCATACGCAGTATTTT. Its translation: CASSPPGLAGAPHTQYF.

The V and J genes are TRBV14 and TRBJ2-1, with D uncertain. The germline V gene encodes CDR1 SGHDN and CDR2 FVKESK. V dropped 5 bases and J dropped 8 bases, with 10 bases sitting between them. CDR3 length: 12 amino acids. The CDR3 loop reads CASSYSLYEQFF. CDR3 nucleotides: TGTGCCAGCAGCTATTCCCTCTATGAGCAGTTCTTC.

This clonotype was recorded at least ten times. V gene TRBV7-8 combines with J gene TRBJ2-1, with a weak D call TRBD1 (6 bases). Between the trimmed V and J ends, which lost 6 bases and 0 bases, there was a span of 12 bases. The CDR3 loop spans 15 amino acids. Germline V gene data show CDR1 as SGHVS and CDR2 as FQNEAQ. The CDR3, as DNA: TGTGCCAGCAGGCCACAGGGAAGCTCCTACAATGAGCAGTTCTTC. As protein: CASRPQGSSYNEQFF.

The table lists this clonotype with many counts. The V gene is TRBV7-6, the J gene TRBJ1-4, with D unresolved. Per germline, CDR1 SGHVS and CDR2 FNYEAQ. The CDR3 sequence is 17 residues long. Trimming stripped 5 bases from V and 3 bases from J, with 19 bases between. CDR3 coding DNA: TGTGCCAGCAGCCGCAACCTTCCTCAGCTAGCTAATGAAAAACTGTTTTTT. It encodes CASSRNLPQLANEKLFF.

The chain uses TRBV28 and TRBJ1-5; the D is unclear. The length of the CDR3 is 16 residues. Per germline, CDR1 MDHEN and CDR2 SYDVKM. Trimming removed 2 bases at V and 3 bases at J, with 14 bases between. This chain's CDR3 is CASSLDPGRNNQPQHF. CDR3 DNA: TGTGCCAGCAGTTTAGACCCGGGGAGGAACAATCAGCCCCAGCATTTT.

In this sample, this clonotype turned up a few times. V usage is TRBV11-2 and J usage is TRBJ2-7; 7 bases align to TRBD1. The germline V gene encodes CDR1 SGHAT and CDR2 FQNNGV. The trim removed 3 bases at V and 5 bases at J, leaving 13 bases unmatched. CDR3 size: 16 residues. The CDR3 DNA follows: TGTGCCAGCAGCTTTTGGTCAAGGGGGCGAGTTCACGAGCAGTACGTC. It yields the protein CASSFWSRGRVHEQYV.

This chain joins TRBV28 and TRBJ1-2; D possibly corresponds to TRBD1 (5 bases). The CDR3 has 14 amino acids. Germline V CDR1 and CDR2: MDHEN, SYDVKM. Trimming removed 5 bases from V and 1 base from J, with 11 bases in between. The chain's CDR3 is CASSDSSLNYGYTF. The CDR3 nucleotides read TGTGCCAGCAGTGACAGCTCGCTTAACTATGGCTACACCTTC.

Only a few counts were recorded for this clonotype. The gene calls are TRBV4-1 and TRBJ1-4, with unresolved D. Germline V gene lookup returns CDR1 MGHRA and CDR2 YSYEKL. Deletions cut 1 base from V and 7 bases from J, with 7 bases between. The CDR3 runs 13 residues. This chain's CDR3 is CASSQVSPEKLFF. CDR3 sequence (DNA): TGCGCCAGCAGCCAAGTTTCACCTGAAAAACTGTTTTTT.

This sequence joins TRBV27 and TRBJ1-2, with 9 positions matching TRBD1. CDR3 length: 16 residues. Germline loops: CDR1 MNHEY, CDR2 SMNVEV (reference sequence). Trimming removed 0 bases from V and 8 bases from J; junction bases left unmatched: 10. Here the CDR3 reads CASSLSGGQGIWGYTF. The DNA of the CDR3 is TGTGCCAGCAGTTTATCGGGGGGACAGGGAATTTGGGGCTACACCTTC.

This clonotype was seen a handful of times. The J gene is TRBJ1-1, the V gene TRBV27, with D unclear. Germline CDR1 and CDR2: MNHEY and SMNVEV (reference sequence). Trimming left V 2 bases short and J 7 bases short, with 11 bases between. This CDR3 has 13 amino acids. The CDR3 DNA reads as TGTGCCAGCAGTTTAAATCCCCCCCTTGAAGCTTTCTTT. It is translated as CASSLNPPLEAFF.